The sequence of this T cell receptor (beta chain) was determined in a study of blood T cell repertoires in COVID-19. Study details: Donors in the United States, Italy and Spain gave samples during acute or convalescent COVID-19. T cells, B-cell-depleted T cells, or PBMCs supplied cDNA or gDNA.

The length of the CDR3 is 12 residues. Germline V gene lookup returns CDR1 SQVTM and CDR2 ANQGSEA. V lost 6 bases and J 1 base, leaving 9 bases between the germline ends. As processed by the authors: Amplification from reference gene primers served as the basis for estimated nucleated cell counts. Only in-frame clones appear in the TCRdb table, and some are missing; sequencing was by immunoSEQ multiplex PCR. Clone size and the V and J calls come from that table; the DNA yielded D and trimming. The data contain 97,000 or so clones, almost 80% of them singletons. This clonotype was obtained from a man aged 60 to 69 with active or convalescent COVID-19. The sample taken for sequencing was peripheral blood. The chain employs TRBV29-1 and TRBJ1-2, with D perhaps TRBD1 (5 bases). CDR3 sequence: CSVMGGNYGYTF. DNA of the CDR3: TGCAGCGTAATGGGGGGTAACTATGGCTACACCTTC.